A selection of T cell receptor beta chains follows, all from one sample in a study of blood T cell repertoires in COVID-19. Assay used: immunoSEQ multiplex PCR; TCRdb lists only in-frame clones, some missing. The table has 230,000 or so clones, 70% to 85% seen once. Material: peripheral blood. The receptors were gathered from a man aged 40-55 years who had recovered from COVID-19. CDR3s leave out the opening cysteine and the closing phenylalanine or tryptophan.

len	v_gene	CDR3aa
13	TRBV4-1	ASSQTGTGTGELF
15	TRBV7-2	ASSLGSGGPHTDTQY
14	TRBV5-4	ASSSGTGNVYTEAF
12	TRBV7-2	ASSLSLGADTQY
11	TRBV27	ASSFGQNQPQH
11	TRBV10-1	ASRAGVNTEAF
11	TRBV7-9	ASSSGQGETQY
13	TRBV5-4	ASSERTGAYNEQF
11	TRBV2	ASSVNRVGTIY
11	TRBV18	ASSPNLLGELF
13	TRBV4-1	ASSQGYRVDTEAF
14	TRBV6-1	ASSEEQGVRYYGYT
13	TRBV19	ASSIPGAHSVTQY
12	TRBV3-1/TRBV3-2	ASSRAGGRYEQY
9	TRBV20-1	SARVEPEAF
14	TRBV6-4	ASSLLAGTNTGELF
13	TRBV30	AWSFQGARYEKLF
13	TRBV7-9	ASSLAPTDPLGYT
14	TRBV19	ASSMGLAGSTDTQY
10	TRBV21-1	ASSRTGGGLF
14	TRBV7-2	ASSLALTGNTGELF
12	TRBV6-6	ASSTRDRYNEQF
15	TRBV7-2	ASSLVSGRVNTGELF
12	TRBV7-9	ASSLASGRDEQF
13	TRBV11-2	ASSLRRGTNTEAF
15	TRBV6-2/TRBV6-3	ASSYSRDSSSYNEQF
13	TRBV11-2	ASRLPGQGENEQY
13	TRBV2	ASTGTGGINAPQH
15	TRBV19	ASSLGTGGYSNQPQH
17	TRBV11-3	ASSLWLAGDPRHSDTQY
13	TRBV7-8	ASSLRGGGTDTQY
15	TRBV5-4	ASSPPGSGSSYNEQF